These 5 T cell receptor beta chains came from one sample sequenced in a study of CD8 T cells in Susac syndrome (dated by TCRdb to the late 2010s). Library preparation was by the immunoSEQ multiplex PCR assay. RNA was extracted using the RNeasy kit, and roughly 0.45 to 1 microgram was reverse transcribed with random hexamers. TCRdb reran the public reads through fastp at Q25 and MiXCR, keeping productive beta chains. When rows share a CDR3 protein, they turn into one entry using the most common DNA and genes. The sample profile shows around 130,000 distinct CDR3 sequences; more than 75% of them were found once. Around 0.24% of the sample lies in the top ten. The sequencing input was CD8+ T cells from PBMCs. The receptors stem from a human donor with multiple sclerosis.

The chain joins TRBV15 to TRBJ1-2, with no clear D. V lost 0 bases and J lost 3, with 14 bases in between. Germline-derived CDR1 and CDR2 are LNHNV and YYDKDF (reference sequence). This CDR3 has 16 residues. CDR3: CATSREYEEEDYGYTF. The CDR3 region has the DNA TGTGCCACCAGCAGAGAATATGAGGAAGAGGACTATGGCTACACCTTC.

The J gene is TRBJ1-1, the V gene TRBV6-5; D gene uncertain. The V gene's germline CDR1 is MNHEY and CDR2 SVGAGI. V was pared by 7 bases and J by 1 base, with 13 bases between. This CDR3 contains 14 residues. The CDR3 is CASTFDRWNTEAFF. In DNA, the CDR3 is TGTGCCAGCACTTTTGATAGGTGGAACACTGAAGCTTTCTTT.

The gene calls are TRBV7-9 and TRBJ2-3; D not resolved. From germline, CDR1 is SEHNR and CDR2 FQNEAQ (reference sequence). CDR3 length: 17 amino acids. The V gene lost 4 bases and the J gene lost 3 bases, with 20 bases spanning the gap. CDR3 in amino acids: CASSSPVPAQGTDTQYF. The CDR3 coding sequence is TGTGCCAGCAGCTCCCCCGTCCCGGCTCAAGGTACAGATACGCAGTATTTT.

The chain is built from TRBV30 and TRBJ2-3; D gene unclear. There are 13 residues in the CDR3. The germline CDR1 and CDR2 sequences are GTSNPN and SVGIG (reference sequence). The V gene lost 3 bases and the J gene lost 3 bases, with 10 bases spanning the gap. CDR3 loop: CAWRPLGTDTQYF. CDR3 bases: TGTGCCTGGAGGCCTCTAGGAACAGATACGCAGTATTTT.

The gene calls are TRBV7-7 and TRBJ2-5; D uncertain. CDR1 is SSHAT and CDR2 is FNYEAQ in the germline V gene (reference sequence). The V and J ends lost 3 bases and 1 base respectively, with 6 bases between them. CDR3 size: 13 residues. DNA for the CDR3: TGTGCCAGCAGCTTGACTCTCCAAGAGACCCAGTACTTC. Its protein is CASSLTLQETQYF.